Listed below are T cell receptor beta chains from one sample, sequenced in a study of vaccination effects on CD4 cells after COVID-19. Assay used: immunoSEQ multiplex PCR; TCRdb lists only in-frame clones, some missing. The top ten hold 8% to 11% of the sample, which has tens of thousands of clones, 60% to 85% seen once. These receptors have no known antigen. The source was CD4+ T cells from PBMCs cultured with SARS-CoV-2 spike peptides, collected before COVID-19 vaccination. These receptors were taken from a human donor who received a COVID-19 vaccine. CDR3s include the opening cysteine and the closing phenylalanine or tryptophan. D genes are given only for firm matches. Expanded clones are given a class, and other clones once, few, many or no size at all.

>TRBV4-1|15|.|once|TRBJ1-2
CASSRYHRDNYGYTF
TGCGCCAGCAGCCGATACCACAGGGATAACTATGGCTACACCTTC
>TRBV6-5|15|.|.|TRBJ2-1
CASSYPLDSYNEQFF
TGTGCCAGCAGTTACCCTCTTGACAGCTACAATGAGCAGTTCTTC
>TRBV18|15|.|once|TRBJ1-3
CASSPRNGDGNTIYF
TGTGCCAGCTCACCACGGAACGGCGATGGAAACACCATATATTTT
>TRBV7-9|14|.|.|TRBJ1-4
CASSKTGTGEKLFF
TGTGCCAGCAGCAAGACCGGGACGGGTGAAAAACTGTTTTTT
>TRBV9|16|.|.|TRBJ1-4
CASSVSEGNYNEKLFF
TGTGCCAGCAGCGTATCTGAGGGGAACTATAATGAAAAACTGTTTTTT
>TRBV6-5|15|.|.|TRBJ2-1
CASSYSWGSYNEQFF
TGTGCCAGCAGTTACTCTTGGGGCTCCTACAATGAGCAGTTCTTC
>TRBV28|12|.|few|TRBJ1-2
CAGQGDLYGYTF
TGTGCCGGGCAGGGAGACCTCTATGGCTACACCTTC
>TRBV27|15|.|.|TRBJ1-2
CASSFTGPDLGGYTF
TGTGCCAGCAGTTTTACAGGGCCGGACCTGGGGGGCTACACCTTC
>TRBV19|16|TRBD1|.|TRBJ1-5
CASSRQGLESNQPQHF
TGTGCCAGTAGTCGACAGGGTTTGGAGAGCAATCAGCCCCAGCATTTT
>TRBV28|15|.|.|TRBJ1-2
CASSTRDGGGIGYTF
TGTGCCAGCAGTACTCGGGACGGAGGGGGTATTGGCTACACCTTC
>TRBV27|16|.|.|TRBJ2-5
CASSLSWGPSQETQYF
TGTGCCAGCAGTTTATCGTGGGGGCCCTCCCAAGAGACCCAGTACTTC
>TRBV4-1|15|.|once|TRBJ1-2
CASSQGGGEPRGYTF
TGCGCCAGCAGCCAGGGGGGGGGTGAGCCGAGAGGCTACACCTTC
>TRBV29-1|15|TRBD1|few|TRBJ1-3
CSVEEDRGPGNTIYF
TGCAGCGTTGAAGAAGACAGGGGGCCTGGAAACACCATATATTTT
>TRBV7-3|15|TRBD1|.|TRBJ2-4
CASSQDRGRGNIQYF
TGTGCCAGCAGCCAGGACAGGGGACGGGGAAACATTCAGTACTTC
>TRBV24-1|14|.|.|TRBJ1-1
CATRPAGLNTEAFF
TGTGCCACCCGCCCGGCCGGCTTGAACACTGAAGCTTTCTTT
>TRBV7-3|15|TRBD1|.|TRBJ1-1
CASSETGGLNTEAFF
TGTGCCAGCAGCGAGACAGGGGGCTTGAACACTGAAGCTTTCTTT
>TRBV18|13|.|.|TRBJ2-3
CASSGGSTDTQYF
TGTGCCAGCTCTGGGGGCAGCACAGATACGCAGTATTTT
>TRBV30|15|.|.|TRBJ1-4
CACQPTGATNEKLFF
TGTGCCTGCCAACCGACGGGGGCAACTAATGAAAAACTGTTTTTT
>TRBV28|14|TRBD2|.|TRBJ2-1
CASSPSGAYNEQFF
TGTGCCAGCAGTCCTAGCGGAGCCTACAATGAGCAGTTCTTC
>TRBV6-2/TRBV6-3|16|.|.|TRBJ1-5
CASSSPSGGSNQPQHF
TGTGCCAGCAGTTCGCCCTCTGGGGGTAGCAATCAGCCCCAGCATTTT
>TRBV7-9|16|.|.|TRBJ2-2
CASSRTGQGMAGELFF
TGTGCCAGCAGCCGTACAGGTCAGGGGATGGCCGGGGAGCTGTTTTTT
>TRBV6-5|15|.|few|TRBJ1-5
CASSYSRYGNQPQHF
TGTGCCAGCAGTTACTCGAGGTACGGCAATCAGCCCCAGCATTTT
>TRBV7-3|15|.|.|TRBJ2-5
CASSQASGFQETQYF
TGTGCCAGCAGCCAAGCGTCGGGGTTCCAAGAGACCCAGTACTTC
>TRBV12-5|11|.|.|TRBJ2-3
CASGLMDTQYF
TGTGCTAGTGGTTTGATGGATACGCAGTATTTT
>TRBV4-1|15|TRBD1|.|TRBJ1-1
CASSQQTGGRTEAFF
TGCGCCAGCAGCCAACAGACAGGGGGCCGCACTGAAGCTTTCTTT
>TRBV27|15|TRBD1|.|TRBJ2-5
CASSSWTGGEETQYF
TGTGCCAGCAGTTCGTGGACAGGGGGCGAAGAGACCCAGTACTTC
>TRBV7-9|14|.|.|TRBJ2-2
CASSLELPTGELFF
TGTGCCAGCAGCTTAGAATTACCCACCGGGGAGCTGTTTTTT
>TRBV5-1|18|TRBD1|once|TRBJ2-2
CASSLRSAVVRGQPELFF
TGCGCCAGCAGCTTGAGGTCTGCGGTTGTCAGGGGGCAACCGGAGCTGTTTTTT
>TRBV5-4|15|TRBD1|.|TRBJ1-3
CASSLERGPGNTIYF
TGTGCCAGCAGCTTGGAGAGGGGGCCTGGAAACACCATATATTTT
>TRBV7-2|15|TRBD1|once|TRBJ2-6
CASREQGAGANVLTF
TGTGCCAGCAGAGAACAGGGGGCTGGGGCCAACGTCCTGACTTTC
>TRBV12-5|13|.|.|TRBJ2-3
CASGREEGDTQYF
TGTGCTAGTGGAAGGGAGGAGGGAGATACGCAGTATTTT
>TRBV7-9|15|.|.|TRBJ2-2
CASSLESFWGGELFF
TGTGCCAGCAGCTTAGAATCCTTCTGGGGCGGGGAGCTGTTTTTT
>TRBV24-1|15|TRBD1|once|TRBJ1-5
CATSPNGQGNQPQHF
TGTGCCACCAGCCCCAACGGACAGGGCAATCAGCCCCAGCATTTT
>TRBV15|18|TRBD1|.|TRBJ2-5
CATSNRRSGTGLAETQYF
TGTGCCACCAGCAACCGAAGATCCGGGACAGGGCTTGCGGAGACCCAGTACTTC
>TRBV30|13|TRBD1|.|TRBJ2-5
CASGQGLMETQYF
TGTGCCTCGGGACAGGGGTTGATGGAGACCCAGTACTTC
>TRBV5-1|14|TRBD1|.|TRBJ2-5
CASRPGTGSETQYF
TGCGCCAGCAGACCCGGGACAGGGTCGGAGACCCAGTACTTC
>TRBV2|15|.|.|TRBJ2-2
CASSGPGRTTGELFF
TGTGCCAGCAGTGGCCCAGGGAGGACCACCGGGGAGCTGTTTTTT
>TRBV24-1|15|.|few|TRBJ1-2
CATSDHRDANYGYTF
TGTGCCACCAGTGATCACAGGGACGCTAACTATGGCTACACCTTC
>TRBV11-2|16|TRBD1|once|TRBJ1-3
CASSPQGVLSGNTIYF
TGTGCCAGCAGCCCACAGGGGGTGCTCTCTGGAAACACCATATATTTT
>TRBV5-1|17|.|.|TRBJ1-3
CASSLAVGGFTGNTIYF
TGCGCCAGCAGCTTGGCCGTAGGGGGTTTCACTGGAAACACCATATATTTT
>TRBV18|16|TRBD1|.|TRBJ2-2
CASSPTGQTNTGELFF
TGTGCCAGCTCACCTACGGGACAGACGAACACCGGGGAGCTGTTTTTT
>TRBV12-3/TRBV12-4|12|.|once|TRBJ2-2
CASRPQAEELFF
TGTGCCAGCAGACCCCAGGCGGAGGAGCTGTTTTTT
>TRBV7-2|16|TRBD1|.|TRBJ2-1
CASSGQTGGNYNEQFF
TGTGCCAGCAGCGGACAGACAGGGGGGAACTACAATGAGCAGTTCTTC
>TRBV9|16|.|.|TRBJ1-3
CASSVVDTLAGNTIYF
TGTGCCAGCAGCGTTGTGGACACCCTCGCTGGAAACACCATATATTTT
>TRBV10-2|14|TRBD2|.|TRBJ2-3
CASRTSGGTDTQYF
TGCGCCAGCAGAACTAGCGGGGGCACAGATACGCAGTATTTT
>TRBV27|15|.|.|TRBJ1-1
CASRLSRYMNTEAFF
TGTGCCAGCAGATTGAGCAGGTACATGAACACTGAAGCTTTCTTT
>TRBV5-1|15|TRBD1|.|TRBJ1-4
CASRPQGAGPEKLFF
TGCGCCAGCAGGCCCCAGGGGGCAGGTCCTGAAAAACTGTTTTTT
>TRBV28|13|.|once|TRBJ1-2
CASGTRPMDGYTF
TGTGCCAGCGGGACGAGACCGATGGATGGCTACACCTTC
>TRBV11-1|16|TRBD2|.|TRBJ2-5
CASSLRGGGTQETQYF
TGTGCCAGCAGCTTACGGGGCGGGGGGACGCAAGAGACCCAGTACTTC
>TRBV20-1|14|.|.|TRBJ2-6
CSASQGAGANVLTF
TGCAGTGCTAGTCAGGGAGCTGGGGCCAACGTCCTGACTTTC
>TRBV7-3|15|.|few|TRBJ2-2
CASSLIPGGTGELFF
TGTGCCAGCAGCTTAATCCCTGGGGGCACCGGGGAGCTGTTTTTT
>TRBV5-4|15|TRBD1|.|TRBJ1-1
CASSSSDRANTEAFF
TGTGCCAGCAGCTCAAGCGACAGGGCGAACACTGAAGCTTTCTTT
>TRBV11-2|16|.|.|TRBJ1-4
CASSLVGGLGNEKLFF
TGTGCCAGCAGCTTAGTGGGGGGATTGGGGAATGAAAAACTGTTTTTT
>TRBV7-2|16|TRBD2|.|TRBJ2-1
CASSNYGGVSYNEQFF
TGTGCCAGCAGCAACTACGGGGGGGTCTCCTACAATGAGCAGTTCTTC